This note documents a single TCR beta chain sequence. Other DNA sequences in this sample translate to the same CDR3. This sample was included in a study of blood T cell repertoires in COVID-19. Study-wide context: PBMCs, B-cell-depleted T cells, or T cells provided the cDNA or gDNA that made up the material.

In the original processing: For nucleated cells, counts were estimated from reference gene primer amplification. Profiled with immunoSEQ multiplex PCR; TCRdb holds only in-frame clones, not every one. V and J calls and clone size are given by that table; D and trimming were obtained from the DNA. Of 65,000 to 85,000 clones in the sample, 75% to 90% are singletons; the top ten hold 6.3%. V was trimmed by 1 base and J by 2 bases, leaving 5 bases between them. The CDR3 extends over 13 amino acids. The clonotype was recovered from an elderly man with COVID-19, enrolled during active disease. The sample consisted of peripheral blood. V usage is TRBV12-3 or TRBV12-4 and J usage is TRBJ1-2; no reliable D call. CDR3 amino acids: CASSLGRNYGYTF. The CDR3 DNA reads TGTGCCAGCAGTTTAGGCAGAAACTATGGCTACACCTTC.